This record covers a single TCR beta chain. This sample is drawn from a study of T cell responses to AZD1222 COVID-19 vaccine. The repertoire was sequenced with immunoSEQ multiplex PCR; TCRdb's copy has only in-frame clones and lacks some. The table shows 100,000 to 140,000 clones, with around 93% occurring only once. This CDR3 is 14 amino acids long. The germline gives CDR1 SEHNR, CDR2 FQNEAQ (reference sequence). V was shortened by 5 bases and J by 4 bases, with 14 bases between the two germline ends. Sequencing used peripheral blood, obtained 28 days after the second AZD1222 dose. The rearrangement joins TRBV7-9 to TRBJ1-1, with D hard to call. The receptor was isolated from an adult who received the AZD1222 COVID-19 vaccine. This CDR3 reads CASSVGPPRTEAFF. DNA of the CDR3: TGTGCCAGCAGCGTGGGCCCCCCGCGCACTGAAGCTTTCTTT.